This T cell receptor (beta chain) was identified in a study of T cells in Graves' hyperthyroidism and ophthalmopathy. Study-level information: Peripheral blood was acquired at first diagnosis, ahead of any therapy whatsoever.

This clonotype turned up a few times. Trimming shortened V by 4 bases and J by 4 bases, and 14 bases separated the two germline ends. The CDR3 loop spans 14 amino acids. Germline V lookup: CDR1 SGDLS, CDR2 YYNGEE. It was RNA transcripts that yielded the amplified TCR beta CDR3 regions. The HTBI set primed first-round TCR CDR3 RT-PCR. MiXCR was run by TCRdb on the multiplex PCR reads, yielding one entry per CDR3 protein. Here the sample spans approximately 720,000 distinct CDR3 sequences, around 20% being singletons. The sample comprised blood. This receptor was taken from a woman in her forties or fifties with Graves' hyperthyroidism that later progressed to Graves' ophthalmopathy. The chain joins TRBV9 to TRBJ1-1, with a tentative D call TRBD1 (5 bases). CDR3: CASSSGVGTTEAFF. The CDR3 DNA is TGTGCCAGCAGCTCGGGAGTGGGGACCACTGAAGCTTTCTTT.